The T cell receptor (beta chain) under discussion was sequenced for a study of T cells in Graves' hyperthyroidism and ophthalmopathy. Under 3 months was the duration of disease in ophthalmopathy patients, who also had a Clinical Activity Score of at least 3 and a NOSPECS grade of at least 4. Not enrolled were patients with uncontrolled infection, other autoimmune disease, pregnancy or lactation. The CDR3 is 12 amino acids. V dropped 4 bases and J dropped 7 bases, with 10 bases sitting between them. Germline V gene sequence: CDR1 LGHDT, CDR2 YNNKEL (reference sequence). What was amplified from RNA transcripts were TCR beta CDR3 regions. Carried out on the TCR CDR3, a first-round RT-PCR used the HTBI primer set. TCRdb redid the calling of the multiplex PCR reads with MiXCR, one entry per CDR3 protein. The repertoire holds about 500,000 distinct CDR3 sequences, approximately 16% seen once, with around 28% in the top ten.

Study-wide points: A median approximately 6.5 months before onset, the model predicted ophthalmopathy. Ophthalmopathy cases were set apart from stable hyperthyroidism by a 13 V-J model.

The table lists this clonotype with many counts. What it binds is not known. The V gene is TRBV3-1, the J gene TRBJ1-2; TRBD1 is a possible D gene (6 bases). The sequenced sample was blood. This TCR came from a woman in her thirties with Graves' ophthalmopathy. The CDR3 coding sequence is TGTGCCAGCAGCCTTGGGACAAGTGGCTACACCTTC. Translation gives CASSLGTSGYTF.